This T cell receptor (beta chain) came from a study of T cells in Graves' hyperthyroidism and ophthalmopathy. The CDR3 runs 15 residues. Germline CDR1 is DFQATT and CDR2 is SNEGSKA (reference sequence). Trimming took off 0 bases at V and 4 bases at J, with 15 bases between the two ends. Overall study results and limits: Blood also contained most expanded thyroid clonotypes above 0.001.

Authors of the study amplified TCR beta CDR3 regions from RNA transcripts. HTBI primers were employed in a first-round RT-PCR of the TCR CDR3. TCRdb re-derived calls from the multiplex PCR reads in MiXCR, one entry per CDR3 protein. This table holds about 740,000 distinct CDR3 sequences, less than 15% found once. Notes on this clonotype: Its antigen is undetermined.

Source material: blood. The chain uses TRBV20-1 and TRBJ1-1; D is possibly TRBD1 (5 bases). The receptor comes from a woman in her late teens or twenties with Graves' hyperthyroidism. CDR3 amino acids: CSARDWLQGPTEAFF. The CDR3, as DNA: TGCAGTGCTAGAGACTGGCTCCAGGGTCCCACTGAAGCTTTCTTT.